The 6 T cell receptor beta chains below were found in one sample sequenced in a study of blood T cell repertoires in COVID-19. The repertoire was sequenced with immunoSEQ multiplex PCR; TCRdb's copy has only in-frame clones and lacks some. The sample lists 90,000 to 150,000 clones, 70% to 80% seen once, with roughly 4% in the top ten. What was sequenced was peripheral blood. Source of these receptors: a woman over 75 with acute or convalescent COVID-19.

This chain links TRBV2 with TRBJ1-1; 10 bases match TRBD1. Germline V gene data show CDR1 as SNHLY and CDR2 as FYNNEI. Trimming removed 2 bases from V and 3 bases from J; junction bases left unmatched: 6. The CDR3 runs to 16 residues. The DNA for the CDR3 is TGTGCCAGCAGTGAAAGACAGGGGGCCGGGGACACTGAAGCTTTCTTT. Translated, it gives CASSERQGAGDTEAFF.

This chain links TRBV28 with TRBJ2-3; the D gene is possibly TRBD1 (6 bases). Deletions cut 6 bases from V and 3 bases from J, with 13 bases between. Germline V gives CDR1 MDHEN, CDR2 SYDVKM. This CDR3 is 14 amino acids long. The CDR3 sequence: CASRKQGPTDTQYF. The DNA for the CDR3 is TGTGCCAGCAGAAAACAGGGTCCGACAGATACGCAGTATTTT.

This clone has just one count. Other DNA sequences in this specimen translate into the identical CDR3. V gene TRBV5-1 combines with J gene TRBJ1-1; D might be TRBD1 (6 bases). Germline V CDR1 and CDR2: SGHRS, YFSETQ. The CDR3 loop spans 13 amino acids. Trimming left V 2 bases short and J 1 base short, with 6 bases between. The CDR3 region has the DNA TGCGCCAGCAGCTTACAGGGGAACACTGAAGCTTTCTTT. Its protein product is CASSLQGNTEAFF.

In its sample, this clone was seen a few times. V usage is TRBV29-1 and J usage is TRBJ1-1; D gene ambiguous. V lost 4 bases and J 11 bases, leaving 20 bases between the germline ends. The CDR3 spans 13 residues. Germline V gene lookup returns CDR1 SQVTM and CDR2 ANQGSEA. The CDR3 DNA is TGCAGCGTTGTCGTTGGGCCCCCCACCCACGCTTTCTTT. Protein sequence: CSVVVGPPTHAFF.

This sequence joins TRBV5-1 and TRBJ2-2; D perhaps matches TRBD2 (7 bases). Trimming took off 5 bases at V and 4 bases at J, with 12 bases between the two ends. Germline CDR1 and CDR2: SGHRS and YFSETQ. This CDR3 region has 14 residues. The CDR3 nucleotides read TGCGCCAGCAGTCCGGGGGGCGGCACCGGGGAGCTGTTTTTT. Translating gives CASSPGGGTGELFF.

The chain combines TRBV14 with TRBJ1-5; the match to TRBD1 covers 8 bases. The CDR3 runs to 13 residues. V gave up 1 base and J gave up 7 bases; unmatched junction bases: 0. CDR1 and CDR2 from the germline V gene are SGHDN and FVKESK. The CDR3 bases are TGTGCCAGCAGCCAAGGACAGGGGCAGCCCCAGCATTTT. Protein product: CASSQGQGQPQHF. Drawing the rest from reference TRBV14 and TRBJ1-5, the complete variable domain is EAGVTQFPSHSVIEKGQTVTLRCDPISGHDNLYWYRRVMGKEIKFLLHFVKESKQDESGMPNNRFLAERTGGTYSTLKVQPAELEDSGVYFCASSQGQGQPQHFGDGTRLSIL.